This T cell receptor beta chain was sequenced for a study of Graves' ophthalmopathy and Graves' hyperthyroidism. The study's findings and limits: Blood was where most expanded thyroid clonotypes above 0.001 frequency also turned up. Both a roughly 66% sensitivity and an approximately 72% specificity characterized the model's predictions of ophthalmopathy progression.

This clonotype was found many times. Antigen: not known. There are 13 residues in the CDR3. Germline values: CDR1 SGHRS, CDR2 YFSETQ. V dropped 0 bases and J dropped 5 bases, with 9 bases sitting between them. RNA transcripts yielded amplified TCR beta CDR3 regions. Second-round multiplex PCR came after a first-round RT-PCR that employed HTBI primers. TCRdb called the multiplex PCR reads again in MiXCR, with one record for every CDR3 protein. The table lists hundreds of thousands of distinct CDR3 sequences, roughly 39% of them singletons, with more than 3% in the top ten. Sample: peripheral blood. The V and J genes are TRBV5-1 and TRBJ2-7; D unresolved. This receptor was taken from an adult man with Graves' ophthalmopathy. The CDR3 DNA is TGCGCCAGCAGCTTGGCCCCGGGCCACGAGCAGTACTTC. Translated: CASSLAPGHEQYF.